What follows are 10 T cell receptor beta chains derived from one specimen sequenced in a study of response to subunit inactivated influenza vaccine. TCRdb itself ran the RT-PCR reads through MiXCR, one entry per CDR3 protein. The sample records under 200,000 distinct CDR3 sequences, approximately 10% being singletons. Source: non-naive T cells sorted from PBMCs, taken 45 days after vaccination. Receptors originate from a man over 45 who received an inactivated influenza vaccine.

This clonotype was observed a handful of times. This chain uses TRBV20-1 with TRBJ2-1, with D perhaps matching TRBD1 or TRBD2 (5 bases each). The germline V and J ends were trimmed by 5 bases and 0 bases, with 11 bases remaining between them. This CDR3 has 14 residues. Germline CDR1 DFQATT, CDR2 SNEGSKA (reference sequence). In nucleotides, the CDR3 is TGCAGTGCTCCGGGACGTCGCTCCTACAATGAGCAGTTCTTC. Translating gives CSAPGRRSYNEQFF.

This clonotype was seen only a few times. The chain is built from TRBV20-1 and TRBJ2-2, with TRBD2 identical over 7 bases. The CDR3 runs 14 residues. The trim removed 6 bases at V and 4 bases at J, leaving 8 bases unmatched. Germline V gives CDR1 DFQATT, CDR2 SNEGSKA (reference sequence). The CDR3 DNA is TGCAGTGCAACAGCGGGGCGCCCCACCGGGGAGCTGTTTTTT. Residues: CSATAGRPTGELFF.

This clonotype was observed a handful of times. This chain uses TRBV19 with TRBJ1-6; D is unclear. The V end was cut by 10 bases, the J end by 7 bases, with 11 bases between. The CDR3 length is 12 residues. CDR1 is LNHDA, CDR2 SQIVND, per germline (reference sequence). This chain's CDR3 is CATGVSNSPLHF. Here the CDR3 DNA reads TGTGCCACCGGGGTCTCGAATTCACCCCTCCACTTT.

This clonotype was counted a few times. The rearrangement uses TRBV7-2 and TRBJ2-1; TRBD2 matches at 10 bases. V lost 1 base, J lost 9 bases, and 9 bases stayed unmatched. The CDR3 loop spans 16 amino acids. Germline assignment: CDR1 SGHTA and CDR2 FQGNSA. CDR3 loop: CASSLDPLAGAFEQFF. Written as DNA, the CDR3 is TGTGCCAGCAGCTTAGACCCCCTAGCGGGAGCATTTGAGCAGTTCTTC.

The rearrangement links TRBV20-1 to TRBJ2-2; D is perhaps TRBD1 or TRBD2 (6 bases each). The V end was cut by 4 bases, the J end by 0 bases, with 15 bases between. Germline lookup yields CDR1 DFQATT and CDR2 SNEGSKA (reference sequence). This CDR3 spans 16 amino acids. The CDR3 spells CSAKRGDRANTGELFF. The CDR3 bases are TGCAGTGCTAAAAGGGGGGATCGGGCGAACACCGGGGAGCTGTTTTTT.

This clonotype was picked up a small number of times. The V call is TRBV6-5, the J call TRBJ1-3; no clear D. Germline-derived CDR1 and CDR2 are MNHEY and SVGAGI. With 3 bases removed from V and 3 bases from J, the gap between germline ends came to 6 bases. This CDR3 is 13 amino acids long. The CDR3 region has the DNA TGTGCCAGCAGTTATAACAGTGGAAACACCATATATTTT. Translating it yields CASSYNSGNTIYF.

J is TRBJ2-1 and V is TRBV7-8, with no clear D. From germline, CDR1 is SGHVS and CDR2 FQNEAQ. The CDR3 is 13 residues long. V was cut by 1 base and J by 9 bases, with 10 bases left in between. The CDR3 region has the DNA TGTGCCAGCAGCTTAGGAGAAGGAGCTGAGCAGTTCTTC. Translated, it gives CASSLGEGAEQFF.

CDR3: CASSLQGAQETQYF. The CDR3 DNA follows: TGTGCCAGCTCACTACAGGGGGCCCAAGAGACCCAGTACTTC. The gene calls are TRBV18 and TRBJ2-5, with 9 bases lining up with TRBD1. The germline CDR1 and CDR2 sequences are KGHSH and LQKENI. V lost 4 bases, J lost 1 base, and 1 base stayed unmatched. This CDR3 comprises 14 residues.

The chain recombines TRBV30 with TRBJ1-1; D call uncertain. CDR1 is GTSNPN and CDR2 is SVGIG in the germline V gene (reference sequence). V gave up 5 bases and J gave up 1 base, with 5 bases separating them. The CDR3 runs to 11 residues. This CDR3 reads CAWDKNTEAFF. CDR3 DNA sequence: TGTGCCTGGGATAAGAACACTGAAGCTTTCTTT.

The table lists this clonotype with a few counts. CDR3 region: CASSSGVASYEQYF. DNA of the CDR3: TGTGCCAGCAGCTCGGGAGTCGCGTCCTACGAGCAGTACTTC. The V and J genes are TRBV7-7 and TRBJ2-7; D might be TRBD2 (6 bases). Trimming left V 4 bases short and J 1 base short, with 11 bases between. Germline V CDR1 and CDR2: SSHAT, FNYEAQ (reference sequence). This CDR3 is built from 14 residues.